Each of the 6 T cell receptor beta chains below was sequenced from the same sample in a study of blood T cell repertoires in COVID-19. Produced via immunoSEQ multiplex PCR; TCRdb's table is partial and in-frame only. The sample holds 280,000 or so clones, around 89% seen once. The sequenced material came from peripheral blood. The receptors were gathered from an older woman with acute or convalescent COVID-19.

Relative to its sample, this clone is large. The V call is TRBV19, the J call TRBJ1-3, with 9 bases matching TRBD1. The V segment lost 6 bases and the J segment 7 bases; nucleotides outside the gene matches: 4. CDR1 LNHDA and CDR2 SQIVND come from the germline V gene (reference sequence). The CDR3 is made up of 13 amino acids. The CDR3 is CASSGTGSNTIYF. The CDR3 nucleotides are TGTGCCAGTAGCGGGACAGGGAGTAACACCATATATTTT. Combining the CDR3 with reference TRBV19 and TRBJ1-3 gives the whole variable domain DGGITQSPKYLFRKEGQNVTLSCEQNLNHDAMYWYRQDPGQGLRLIYYSQIVNDFQKGDIAEGYSVSREKKESFPLTVTSAQKNPTAFYLCASSGTGSNTIYFGEGSWLTVV.

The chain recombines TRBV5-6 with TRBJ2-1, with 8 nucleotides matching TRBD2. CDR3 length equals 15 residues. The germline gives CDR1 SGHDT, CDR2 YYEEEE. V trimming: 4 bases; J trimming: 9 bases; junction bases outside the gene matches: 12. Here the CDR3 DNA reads TGTGCCAGCAGCCCCTTCCTTAGCGGGGAGAGTGAGCAGTTCTTC. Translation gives CASSPFLSGESEQFF. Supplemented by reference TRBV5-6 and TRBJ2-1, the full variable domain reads DAGVTQSPTHLIKTRGQQVTLRCSPKSGHDTVSWYQQALGQGPQFIFQYYEEEERQRGNFPDRFSGHQFPNYSSELNVNALLLGDSALYLCASSPFLSGESEQFFGPGTRLTVL.

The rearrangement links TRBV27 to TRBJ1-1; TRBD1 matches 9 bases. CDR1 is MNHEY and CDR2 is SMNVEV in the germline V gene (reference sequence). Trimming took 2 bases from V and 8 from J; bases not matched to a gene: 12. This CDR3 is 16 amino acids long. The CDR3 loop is CASSLPGTGLGREAFF. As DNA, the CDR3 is TGTGCCAGCAGTTTACCCGGGACAGGGCTTGGGAGGGAAGCTTTCTTT.

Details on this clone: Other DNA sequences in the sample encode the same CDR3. CDR3 amino acids: CASSVRGSGNTIYF. The CDR3 coding sequence is TGTGCCAGCAGCGTCAGGGGCTCTGGAAACACCATATATTTT. The V call is TRBV9, the J call TRBJ1-3; a possible D gene is TRBD1 (6 bases). This CDR3 comprises 14 residues. Germline V gene data show CDR1 as SGDLS and CDR2 as YYNGEE. Deletions cut 2 bases from V and 0 bases from J, with 6 bases between.

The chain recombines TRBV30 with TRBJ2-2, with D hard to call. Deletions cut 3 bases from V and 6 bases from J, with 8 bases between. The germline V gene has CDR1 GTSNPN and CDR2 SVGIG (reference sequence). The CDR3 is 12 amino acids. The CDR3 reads CAWRGLAGELFF. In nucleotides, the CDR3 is TGTGCCTGGAGGGGCTTAGCCGGGGAGCTGTTTTTT.

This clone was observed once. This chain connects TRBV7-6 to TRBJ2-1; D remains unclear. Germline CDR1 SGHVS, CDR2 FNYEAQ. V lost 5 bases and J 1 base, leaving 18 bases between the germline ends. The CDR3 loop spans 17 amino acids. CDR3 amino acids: CASSAFISTSSYNEQFF. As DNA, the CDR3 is TGTGCCAGCAGCGCCTTTATTTCGACATCTTCCTACAATGAGCAGTTCTTC.